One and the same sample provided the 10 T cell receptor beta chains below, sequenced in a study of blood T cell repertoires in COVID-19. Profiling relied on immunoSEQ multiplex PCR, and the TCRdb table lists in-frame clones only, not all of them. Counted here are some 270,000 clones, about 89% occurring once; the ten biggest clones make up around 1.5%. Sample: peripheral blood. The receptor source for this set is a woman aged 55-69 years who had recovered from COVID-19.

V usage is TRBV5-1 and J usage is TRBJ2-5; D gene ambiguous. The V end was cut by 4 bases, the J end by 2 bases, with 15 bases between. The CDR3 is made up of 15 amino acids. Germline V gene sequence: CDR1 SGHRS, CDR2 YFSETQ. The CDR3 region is CASSPLSPRQETQYF. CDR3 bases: TGCGCCAGCAGCCCTCTCTCTCCTAGACAAGAGACCCAGTACTTC.

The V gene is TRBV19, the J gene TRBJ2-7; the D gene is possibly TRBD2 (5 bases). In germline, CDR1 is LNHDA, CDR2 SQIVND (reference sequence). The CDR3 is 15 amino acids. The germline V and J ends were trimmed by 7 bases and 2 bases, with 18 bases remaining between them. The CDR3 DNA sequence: TGTGCCAGTAACGATGTGGCAGAGGGCACCTACGAGCAGTACTTC. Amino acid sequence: CASNDVAEGTYEQYF.

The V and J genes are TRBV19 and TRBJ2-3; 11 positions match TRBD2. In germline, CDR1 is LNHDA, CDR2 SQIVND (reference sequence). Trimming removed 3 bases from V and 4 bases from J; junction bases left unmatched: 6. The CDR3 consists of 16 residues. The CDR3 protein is CASSIRLAGGPDTQYF. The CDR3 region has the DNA TGTGCCAGTAGTATTAGGCTAGCGGGGGGCCCAGATACGCAGTATTTT.

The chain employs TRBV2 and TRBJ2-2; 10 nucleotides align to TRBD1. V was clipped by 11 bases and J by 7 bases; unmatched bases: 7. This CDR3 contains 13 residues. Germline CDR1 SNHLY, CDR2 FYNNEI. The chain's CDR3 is CAGTGVNGGELFF. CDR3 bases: TGTGCCGGGACAGGGGTTAACGGCGGGGAGCTGTTTTTT.

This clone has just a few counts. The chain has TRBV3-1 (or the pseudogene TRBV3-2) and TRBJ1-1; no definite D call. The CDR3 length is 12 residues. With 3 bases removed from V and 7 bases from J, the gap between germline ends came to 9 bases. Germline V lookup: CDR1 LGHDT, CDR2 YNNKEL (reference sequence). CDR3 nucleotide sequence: TGTGCCAGCAGCCAGCCGGAGGGTGAAGCTTTCTTT. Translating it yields CASSQPEGEAFF.

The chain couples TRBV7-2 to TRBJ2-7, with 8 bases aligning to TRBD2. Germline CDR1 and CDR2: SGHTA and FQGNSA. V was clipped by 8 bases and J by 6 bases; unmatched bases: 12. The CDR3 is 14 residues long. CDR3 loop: CASRGVGGAAEQYF. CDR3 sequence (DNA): TGTGCCAGCCGGGGGGTCGGGGGGGCCGCCGAGCAGTACTTC.

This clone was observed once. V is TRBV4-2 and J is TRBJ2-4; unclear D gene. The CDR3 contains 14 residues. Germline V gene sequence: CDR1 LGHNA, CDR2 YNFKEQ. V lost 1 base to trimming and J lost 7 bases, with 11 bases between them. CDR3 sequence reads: CASSQVSRMNIQYF. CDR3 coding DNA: TGTGCCAGCAGCCAAGTATCTAGGATGAACATTCAGTACTTC.

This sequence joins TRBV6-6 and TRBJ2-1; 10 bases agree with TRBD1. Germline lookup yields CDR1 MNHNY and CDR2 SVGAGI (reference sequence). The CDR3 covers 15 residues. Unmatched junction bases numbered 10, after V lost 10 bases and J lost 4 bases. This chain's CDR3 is CATLSGTGVYNEQFF. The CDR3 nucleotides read TGTGCCACTCTAAGCGGGACAGGGGTTTACAATGAGCAGTTCTTC.

CDR3 in DNA: TGCGCCAGCAGTGAAGTCAGGGAACGATCACCCCTCCACTTT. It encodes CASSEVRERSPLHF. The chain couples TRBV10-2 to TRBJ1-6, with D perhaps TRBD1 (5 bases). V was trimmed by 3 bases and J by 10 bases, leaving 13 bases between them. Per the germline V gene, CDR1 is WSHSY and CDR2 is SAAADI. The CDR3 loop spans 14 amino acids.

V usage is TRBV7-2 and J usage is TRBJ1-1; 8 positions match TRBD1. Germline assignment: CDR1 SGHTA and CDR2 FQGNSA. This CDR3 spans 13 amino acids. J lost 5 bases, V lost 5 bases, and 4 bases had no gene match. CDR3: CASSARQGTEAFF. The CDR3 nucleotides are TGTGCCAGCAGCGCCCGACAGGGGACTGAAGCTTTCTTT.